This is a list of T cell receptor beta chains from one sample in a study of cytomegalovirus exposure and HLA in healthy donors. The table came from immunoSEQ multiplex PCR; TCRdb's copy has only in-frame clones and leaves some out. There are approximately 260,000 clones in the sample; approximately 83% occur only once, and over 0.95% lies in the top ten. Sequencing used PBMCs. The receptors stem from a young woman in good health and CMV-seropositive. Each CDR3 is given with its conserved first and last residue. A D gene is named only where the DNA matches it firmly. Clone size appears in some rows only: once, few, many, or a class for an expanded clone.

v_gene	j_gene	abundance	d_gene	CDR3aa	CDR3nt
TRBV7-8	TRBJ1-2	once	.	CASSSTGAYGYTF	TGTGCCAGCAGCTCGACAGGAGCCTATGGCTACACCTTC
TRBV30	TRBJ1-2	.	.	CAWSPRGGGYTF	TGTGCCTGGAGTCCGAGAGGCGGGGGCTACACCTTC
TRBV9	TRBJ2-2	.	.	CASSVEHGTGELFF	TGTGCCAGCAGCGTAGAGCATGGCACCGGGGAGCTGTTTTTT
TRBV2	TRBJ2-7	.	TRBD1	CASRRDRDYEQYF	TGTGCCAGCAGGCGGGACAGGGACTACGAGCAGTACTTC
TRBV29-1	TRBJ1-3	.	TRBD1	CSVEFDRAGNTIYF	TGCAGCGTTGAGTTTGACAGGGCCGGAAACACCATATATTTT
TRBV27	TRBJ1-2	.	.	CASSLARQDGYTF	TGTGCCAGCAGTTTGGCTCGACAGGATGGCTACACCTTC
TRBV29-1	TRBJ1-2	few	.	CSVLDSPNYGYTF	TGCAGCGTTTTGGACAGTCCTAACTATGGCTACACCTTC
TRBV27	TRBJ1-5	.	TRBD1	CASSSQGARQPQHF	TGTGCCAGCAGTTCCCAGGGGGCCAGGCAGCCCCAGCATTTT
TRBV11-3	TRBJ2-1	.	TRBD1	CASSLPGTGANEQFF	TGTGCCAGCAGCTTACCGGGGACAGGGGCCAATGAGCAGTTCTTC
TRBV5-1	TRBJ1-1	.	.	CASSFASIGRFEEAFF	TGCGCCAGCAGCTTTGCATCGATAGGGAGGTTTGAGGAAGCTTTCTTT
TRBV2	TRBJ1-1	.	.	CASSVGSRMNTEAFF	TGTGCCAGCAGTGTCGGGTCACGGATGAACACTGAAGCTTTCTTT
TRBV19	TRBJ2-2	.	.	CASSMPGVTGELFF	TGTGCCAGTAGTATGCCGGGAGTGACCGGGGAGCTGTTTTTT
TRBV5-1	TRBJ1-4	.	TRBD1	CASSLSGTANEKLFF	TGCGCCAGCAGCTTGTCCGGGACAGCTAATGAAAAACTGTTTTTT
TRBV28	TRBJ2-3	.	TRBD2	CASTLLPQATSGREGVTTDTQYF	TGTGCCAGCACTTTACTTCCCCAAGCGACTAGCGGGAGAGAGGGGGTCACGACAGATACGCAGTATTTT
TRBV20-1	TRBJ1-2	.	.	CSAGGDGYTF	TGCAGTGCGGGGGGGGATGGCTACACCTTC
TRBV6-6	TRBJ2-5	.	TRBD1	CACRDRGSGETQYF	TGTGCCTGCCGGGACAGGGGGTCTGGGGAGACCCAGTACTTC
TRBV14	TRBJ2-1	.	TRBD1	CASSPNQGAGGNEQFF	TGTGCCAGCAGCCCGAACCAGGGGGCGGGTGGGAATGAGCAGTTCTTC
TRBV5-1	TRBJ1-2	.	.	CASSPDLQGYYGYTF	TGCGCCAGCAGCCCCGACTTACAGGGATACTATGGCTACACCTTC
TRBV10-3	TRBJ2-5	.	.	CAISGSEMETQYF	TGTGCCATCAGTGGATCCGAGATGGAGACCCAGTACTTC
TRBV5-1	TRBJ2-1	.	TRBD1	CASSLAGTGVSNEQFF	TGCGCCAGCAGCTTGGCCGGGACAGGGGTGAGTAATGAGCAGTTCTTC
TRBV27	TRBJ2-1	.	TRBD2	CASSSASGRGEQFF	TGTGCCAGCAGTAGCGCTAGCGGGAGGGGTGAGCAGTTCTTC
TRBV30	TRBJ1-3	.	.	CAWSPGTLTGNTIYF	TGTGCCTGGAGTCCGGGGACACTTACTGGAAACACCATATATTTT
TRBV9	TRBJ1-2	.	.	CASSPYRTSERYGYTF	TGTGCCAGCAGCCCATATAGGACATCCGAAAGGTATGGCTACACCTTC
TRBV12-5	TRBJ2-7	.	TRBD2	CASGLGDGGRGEQYF	TGTGCTAGTGGTCTAGGAGATGGGGGGAGGGGCGAGCAGTACTTC
TRBV29-1	TRBJ2-1	.	.	CSVDGPFSYNEQFF	TGCAGCGTTGACGGTCCGTTCTCCTACAATGAGCAGTTCTTC
TRBV6-1	TRBJ2-7	once	.	CASRRHPYEQYF	TGTGCCAGCAGGAGGCATCCCTACGAGCAGTACTTC